This T cell receptor (beta chain) was sequenced during a study of PD-1 blockade in classical Hodgkin lymphoma. The data were produced by immunoSEQ multiplex PCR, yet TCRdb's version contains in-frame clones alone and is incomplete. In the table there are about 53,000 clones, about 84% of which are singletons. Whole-study results and caveats: Whatever underlies the repertoire differences (possibly disease activity or prior therapy) remains undefined. At C4D1, TCR diversity had climbed significantly for CD4+ cells, though not for CD8+ cells.

To note about this clone: Its antigen is unidentified.

Relapse was seen in all patients after autologous stem cell transplantation, and brentuximab vedotin exposure was variable. With 7 bases removed from V and 9 bases from J, the gap between germline ends came to 13 bases. There are 11 residues in the CDR3. From germline, CDR1 is GTSNPN and CDR2 SVGIG (reference sequence). This clonotype was sampled from a human donor with classical Hodgkin lymphoma. The material was peripheral blood mononuclear cells (PBMCs), obtained at baseline. This chain joins TRBV30 and TRBJ2-1, with unresolved D. The CDR3 region is CALEGYGEQFF. The CDR3 region has the DNA TGTGCCTTGGAAGGGTACGGTGAGCAGTTCTTC.